The 23 T cell receptor beta chains reported below all come from one sample, sequenced in a study of CD8+CD57+ T cells in acquired aplastic anemia (dated by TCRdb to the late 2010s). Reads for this sample came from an Illumina HiSeq 2000. Genomic DNA served as template for TCR beta VDJ combination and CDR3 sequence profiling. TCRdb applied fastp at Q25 and MiXCR to the public reads, then kept only in-frame beta chains. When rows share a CDR3 protein, they turn into one entry using the most common DNA and genes. This sample has approximately 95,000 distinct CDR3 sequences in its table, and around 68% of those were observed once. The ten largest clones capture 50% to 70% of the sample. Patients chosen for sequencing had shown expansion of CD8+CD57+ cells by flow cytometry. What was sequenced was sorted CD4+, CD8+, or CD8+CD57+ T cells (not recorded which) from PBMCs. The receptors shown here come from a human donor with aplastic anemia.

At least ten counts were recorded for this clonotype. The chain links TRBV4-1 to TRBJ1-6; no definite D call. The CDR3 is 14 amino acids. V gave up 4 bases and J gave up 6 bases, with 10 bases separating them. Germline CDR1 reads MGHRA; CDR2 reads YSYEKL. CDR3 DNA sequence: TGCGCCAGCAGCCTAAAGGGTTTTAATTCACCCCTCCACTTT. As protein: CASSLKGFNSPLHF.

By share, this clonotype counts as medium-sized. The gene calls are TRBV7-9 and TRBJ2-7; D gene uncertain. There are 12 residues in the CDR3. The ends were cut back, 5 bases at V and 7 bases at J, with 12 bases in the middle. Germline V gene lookup returns CDR1 SEHNR and CDR2 FQNEAQ (reference sequence). For the CDR3, the DNA is TGTGCCAGCAGCCTCTCCTTCGGGGAGCAGTACTTC. Its translation is CASSLSFGEQYF.

The genes are TRBV12-3 or TRBV12-4 and TRBJ1-3; a weak D match, TRBD1 (6 bases). CDR3 length: 14 residues. V lost 7 bases, J lost 0 bases, and 10 bases lay in between. This CDR3 is CASTGASSGNTIYF. The CDR3 coding sequence is TGTGCCAGCACGGGGGCCAGCTCTGGAAACACCATATATTTT.

As concerns this clonotype: Since no conserved phenylalanine or tryptophan closes the CDR3, a read error is the likely cause. The chain recombines TRBV9 with TRBJ1-1; D ambiguous. The germline V and J ends were trimmed by 0 bases and 7 bases, with 13 bases remaining between them. The CDR3 sequence is 14 residues long. The germline V gene has CDR1 SGDLS and CDR2 YYNGEE. This chain's CDR3 is CASSVDRRLGEAFL. CDR3 coding DNA: TGTGCCAGCAGCGTAGATCGCCGGCTCGGTGAAGCTTTCTTG.

The rearrangement links TRBV29-1 to TRBJ2-3; D is uncertain. V gave up 5 bases and J gave up 0 bases, with 9 bases separating them. The CDR3 is made up of 13 amino acids. CDR1 SQVTM and CDR2 ANQGSEA come from the germline V gene. The CDR3 spells CSVRTLSTDTQYF. The DNA for the CDR3 is TGCAGCGTTAGGACCCTAAGCACAGATACGCAGTATTTT.

The genes are TRBV2 and TRBJ1-5; 7 nucleotides match TRBD1. This CDR3 contains 15 residues. Per germline, CDR1 SNHLY and CDR2 FYNNEI. The V gene end was trimmed by 6 bases and the J gene end by 1 base; junction bases not matched to a gene: 6. CDR3 in DNA: TGTGCCAGCAGAGACAGGGTAGGAAGCAATCAGCCCCAGCATTTT. It yields the protein CASRDRVGSNQPQHF.

The rearrangement joins TRBV7-2 to TRBJ1-2; unclear D gene. V lost 1 base to trimming and J lost 4 bases, with 7 bases between them. Looked up from germline, CDR1 is SGHTA and CDR2 is FQGNSA. This CDR3 is built from 13 residues. CDR3 DNA: TGTGCCAGCAGCTTAGGCCGGAGCTATGGCTACACCTTC. Amino acid sequence: CASSLGRSYGYTF.

The J gene is TRBJ1-3, the V gene TRBV10-3; no reliable D call. The V gene's germline CDR1 is ENHRY and CDR2 SYGVKD. Trimming took off 10 bases at V and 2 bases at J, with 12 bases between the two ends. This CDR3 contains 13 residues. The CDR3 sequence: CASGPRTGNTIYF. The CDR3 DNA reads as TGTGCCAGCGGGCCTCGTACTGGAAACACCATATATTTT.

This clonotype was found once. The chain has TRBV29-1 and TRBJ2-3, with D uncertain. The CDR3 length is 11 residues. The ends were cut back, 4 bases at V and 4 bases at J, with 6 bases in the middle. Per the germline V gene, CDR1 is SQVTM and CDR2 is ANQGSEA. The CDR3: CSVALSDTQYF. CDR3 bases: TGCAGCGTTGCTCTGTCAGATACGCAGTATTTT.

The chain employs TRBV7-6 and TRBJ2-5; 8 bases line up with TRBD2. The CDR3 runs 16 residues. The germline V gene has CDR1 SGHVS and CDR2 FNYEAQ. With 1 base clipped from V and 1 base from J, the junction kept 5 bases outside the gene matches. CDR3 loop: CASSLEPGTSQETQYF. In DNA form, the CDR3 reads TGTGCCAGCAGCTTAGAACCCGGGACTAGCCAAGAGACCCAGTACTTC.

CDR3 amino acids: CASSTYRATNSPLHF. Here the CDR3 DNA reads TGTGCCAGCAGCACATACAGGGCGACTAACTCACCCCTCCACTTT. The chain combines TRBV9 with TRBJ1-6, with D possibly TRBD1 on 6 matching bases. In germline, CDR1 is SGDLS, CDR2 YYNGEE. This CDR3 has 15 residues. The V end lost 4 bases, the J end lost 10 bases, and 18 bases lay between the germline ends. The variable domain in full, with the rest retrieved from reference TRBV9 and TRBJ1-6, is DSGVTQTPKHLITATGQRVTLRCSPRSGDLSVYWYQQSLDQGLQFLIQYYNGEERAKGNILERFSAQQFPDLHSELNLSSLELGDSALYFCASSTYRATNSPLHFGNGTRLTVT.

To note about this clonotype: At one of its ends the junction is not consistent with the germline gene, which may arise from a read error. The CDR3 sequence is CATSESRSGANVLTF. The DNA for the CDR3 is TGTGCCACCAGTGAAAGTAGATCTGGGGCCAACGTCCTGACTTTC. The rearrangement links TRBV2 to TRBJ2-6, with D uncertain. The CDR3 is 15 amino acids. CDR1 is SNHLY and CDR2 is FYNNEI in the germline V gene.

V usage is TRBV6-4 and J usage is TRBJ2-3; weak D call: TRBD1 (6 bases). V lost 4 bases to trimming and J lost 3 bases, with 14 bases between them. The CDR3 contains 15 residues. From germline, CDR1 is MRHNA and CDR2 SNTAGT. The CDR3 DNA sequence: TGTGCCAGCAGTGGGGCAGGGGAGAATACAGATACGCAGTATTTT. It encodes CASSGAGENTDTQYF.

The rearrangement links TRBV15 to TRBJ2-2; 8 nucleotides agree with TRBD2. The CDR3 contains 16 residues. Germline loops: CDR1 LNHNV, CDR2 YYDKDF (reference sequence). Unmatched junction bases numbered 5, after V lost 2 bases and J lost 3 bases. The CDR3 nucleotides are TGTGCCACCAGCAGACCTGCGGGGGGCCACACCGGGGAGCTGTTTTTT. It is translated as CATSRPAGGHTGELFF.

This clonotype has just one count. The chain recombines TRBV7-2 with TRBJ1-6; 9 positions match TRBD1. V shed 6 bases, J shed 8 bases, and the junction held 8 bases outside the gene matches. The CDR3 totals 15 residues. The germline V gene has CDR1 SGHTA and CDR2 FQGNSA. CDR3 nucleotide sequence: TGTGCCAGCAGGGTCTCCGGACAGGGGTATTCACCCCTCCACTTT. It specifies CASRVSGQGYSPLHF.

This sequence joins TRBV12-3 or TRBV12-4 and TRBJ1-1, with D perhaps TRBD1 (5 bases). V lost 5 bases, J lost 7 bases, and 17 bases lay in between. The CDR3 is 14 residues long. The CDR3 sequence: CASSIREWGGEAFF. CDR3 in DNA: TGTGCCAGCAGTATCAGGGAATGGGGGGGTGAAGCTTTCTTT.

The chain links TRBV20-1 to TRBJ2-7; 7 nucleotides agree with TRBD1. V lost 7 bases, J lost 2 bases, and 8 bases stayed unmatched. Per germline, CDR1 DFQATT and CDR2 SNEGSKA (reference sequence). CDR3 length: 13 residues. The CDR3 loop reads CSVQTGLPYEQYF. CDR3 nucleotides: TGCAGTGTTCAGACAGGGCTCCCCTACGAGCAGTACTTC.

This rearrangement joins TRBV5-1 to TRBJ2-7, with a possible D match to TRBD1 (5 bases). The CDR3 covers 15 residues. Trimming took 0 bases from V and 6 from J, leaving 16 bases between them. The germline V gene has CDR1 SGHRS and CDR2 YFSETQ. The CDR3 DNA is TGCGCCAGCAGCTTGGCCGGGCAGGGTAGGGGCGAGCAGTACTTC. It codes for CASSLAGQGRGEQYF.

The chain uses TRBV20-1 and TRBJ1-2, with TRBD1 matching over 7 bases. This CDR3 region has 17 residues. Trimming at V came to 6 bases and at J to 5 bases, leaving 21 bases not matched to a gene. Germline lookup yields CDR1 DFQATT and CDR2 SNEGSKA (reference sequence). The CDR3 DNA follows: TGCAGTGCCGAAACGGGACACGGCCGCAGGGGGATGTATGGCTACACCTTC. It yields the protein CSAETGHGRRGMYGYTF.

There are a few counts of this clonotype. This rearrangement joins TRBV19 to TRBJ1-1, with 8 bases identical to TRBD1. V trimming: 6 bases; J trimming: 0 bases; junction bases outside the gene matches: 3. The germline CDR1 and CDR2 sequences are LNHDA and SQIVND (reference sequence). The CDR3 runs 14 residues. As DNA, the CDR3 is TGTGCCAGTAGGAGACAGGGGATGAACACTGAAGCTTTCTTT. As protein: CASRRQGMNTEAFF.

This clonotype was seen a handful of times. The rearrangement links TRBV25-1 to TRBJ1-1; D perhaps matches TRBD1 (5 bases). V dropped 1 base and J dropped 4 bases, with 10 bases sitting between them. This CDR3 has 14 amino acids. The germline V gene has CDR1 MGHDK and CDR2 SYGVNS. The CDR3 reads CASSESGRATEAFF. The CDR3 DNA reads TGTGCCAGCAGTGAATCGGGCAGGGCCACTGAAGCTTTCTTT.

The gene calls are TRBV2 and TRBJ2-7; 10 positions match TRBD2. There are 13 residues in the CDR3. The germline gives CDR1 SNHLY, CDR2 FYNNEI. V shed 6 bases and J 3 bases; nucleotides not matched to a gene: 2. The CDR3 reads CASRTSGHYEQYF. Written as DNA, the CDR3 is TGTGCCAGCAGGACTAGCGGGCACTACGAGCAGTACTTC.

This clonotype was found once. V is TRBV29-1 and J is TRBJ2-4; 8 nucleotides agree with TRBD2. V shed 2 bases, J shed 8 bases, and the junction held 2 bases outside the gene matches. CDR1 SQVTM and CDR2 ANQGSEA come from the germline V gene. This CDR3 is 12 amino acids long. For the CDR3, the DNA is TGCAGCGTTGAACGGGGGGGAGACATTCAGTACTTC. It is translated as CSVERGGDIQYF.